The rows below give T cell receptor beta chains drawn from one sample of a study of cytomegalovirus exposure and HLA in healthy donors. Libraries were prepared by immunoSEQ multiplex PCR; TCRdb keeps only in-frame clonotypes and omits some of them. Here the sample spans some 150,000 clones, about 79% being singletons. The specimen was PBMCs. Source of these receptors: a male donor in good health and CMV-seronegative. Both conserved end residues are part of each CDR3. The D gene is left open where the match is weak. Rows give clone size only sometimes, using once, few, many, or a class for an expanded clone.

clone_size: NA; j_call: TRBJ1-2; d_call: TRBD1; v_call: TRBV19; cdr3_nt: TGTGCCAGTAGCCGACAGGGGGCAGGTGGCTACACCTTC; cdr3_aa: CASSRQGAGGYTF
clone_size: NA; j_call: TRBJ2-7; d_call: TRBD2; v_call: TRBV7-9; cdr3_nt: TGTGCCAGCAGCTTAAATAGCGGGCGCTACGAGCAGTACTTC; cdr3_aa: CASSLNSGRYEQYF
clone_size: NA; j_call: TRBJ1-2; d_call: NA; v_call: TRBV6-5; cdr3_nt: TGTGCCAGCAGTGGGGGAGGGCAGGGATCCTATGGCTACACCTTC; cdr3_aa: CASSGGGQGSYGYTF
clone_size: NA; j_call: TRBJ2-5; d_call: NA; v_call: TRBV4-1; cdr3_nt: TGCGCCAGCAGCCAAGATGGTGGGGGTAGCGGTCCGGGGACCCAGTACTTC; cdr3_aa: CASSQDGGGSGPGTQYF
clone_size: few; j_call: TRBJ2-1; d_call: TRBD1; v_call: TRBV4-3; cdr3_nt: TGCGCCAGCAGCCCTACTAGGGGGACAGGGGCCATTGAGCAGTTCTTC; cdr3_aa: CASSPTRGTGAIEQFF
clone_size: NA; j_call: TRBJ2-2; d_call: NA; v_call: TRBV6-6; cdr3_nt: TGTGCCAGCAGTCCTCCGACTCTATCAACCGGGGAGCTGTTTTTT; cdr3_aa: CASSPPTLSTGELFF
clone_size: NA; j_call: TRBJ2-2; d_call: NA; v_call: TRBV6-1; cdr3_nt: TGTGCCAGCAGTTGGGCGCAAATAAACACCGGGGAGCTGTTTTTT; cdr3_aa: CASSWAQINTGELFF
clone_size: NA; j_call: TRBJ2-2; d_call: NA; v_call: TRBV7-8; cdr3_nt: TGTGCCAGCAGCTTAGTACGGGGTGGGAGGACGAACACCGGGGAGCTGTTTTTT; cdr3_aa: CASSLVRGGRTNTGELFF
clone_size: NA; j_call: TRBJ2-7; d_call: TRBD1; v_call: TRBV2; cdr3_nt: TGTGCCAGCAGATGGGACAGATACGAGCAGTACTTC; cdr3_aa: CASRWDRYEQYF
clone_size: once; j_call: TRBJ2-3; d_call: TRBD2; v_call: TRBV19; cdr3_nt: TGTGCCAGTAGTTCGGTGGGAGGGATAGATACGCAGTATTTT; cdr3_aa: CASSSVGGIDTQYF
clone_size: NA; j_call: TRBJ1-2; d_call: NA; v_call: TRBV30; cdr3_nt: TGTGCCTGGAGTGTCCCCACCACAGGGAACTATGGCTACACCTTC; cdr3_aa: CAWSVPTTGNYGYTF
clone_size: NA; j_call: TRBJ2-7; d_call: TRBD1; v_call: TRBV6-5; cdr3_nt: TGTGCCAGCGGTGGGGACAGGGGAGCCCACGAGCAGTACTTC; cdr3_aa: CASGGDRGAHEQYF
clone_size: NA; j_call: TRBJ2-3; d_call: NA; v_call: TRBV9; cdr3_nt: TGTGCCAGCAGCGCGGACAGTTCTAGCACAGATACGCAGTATTTT; cdr3_aa: CASSADSSSTDTQYF
clone_size: once; j_call: TRBJ1-2; d_call: NA; v_call: TRBV6-5; cdr3_nt: TGTGCCAGCAGTGCCGACAGTCTCTATGGCTACACCTTC; cdr3_aa: CASSADSLYGYTF
clone_size: once; j_call: TRBJ1-6; d_call: TRBD1; v_call: TRBV27; cdr3_nt: TGTGCCAGCAGTTCCCCGACAGGGGGCAATTCACCCCTCCACTTT; cdr3_aa: CASSSPTGGNSPLHF
clone_size: NA; j_call: TRBJ1-6; d_call: TRBD1; v_call: TRBV5-1; cdr3_nt: TGCGCCAGCAGCTCAGGACAGGCCGATAATTCACCCCTCCACTTT; cdr3_aa: CASSSGQADNSPLHF
clone_size: NA; j_call: TRBJ1-2; d_call: TRBD1; v_call: TRBV5-4; cdr3_nt: TGTGCCAGCAGCCGACAGGGGGGGGCCTATGGCTACACCTTC; cdr3_aa: CASSRQGGAYGYTF
clone_size: NA; j_call: TRBJ2-1; d_call: NA; v_call: TRBV5-1; cdr3_nt: TGCGCCAGCAGAGAGGGAAGGTACAATGAGCAGTTCTTC; cdr3_aa: CASREGRYNEQFF
clone_size: NA; j_call: TRBJ2-7; d_call: TRBD2; v_call: TRBV9; cdr3_nt: TGTGCCAGCAGCGTATCCCCTAGCGGGACCCACGAGCAGTACTTC; cdr3_aa: CASSVSPSGTHEQYF
clone_size: once; j_call: TRBJ1-1; d_call: TRBD1; v_call: TRBV12-5; cdr3_nt: TGTGCTAGTGGTTCGTTTCGGACAGGGGACACTGAAGCTTTCTTT; cdr3_aa: CASGSFRTGDTEAFF
clone_size: NA; j_call: TRBJ1-2; d_call: NA; v_call: TRBV5-1; cdr3_nt: TGCGCCAGCAGTCTAACTGACAGTTACTATGGCTACACCTTC; cdr3_aa: CASSLTDSYYGYTF
clone_size: NA; j_call: TRBJ1-5; d_call: NA; v_call: TRBV6-6; cdr3_nt: TGTGCCAGCAGCCTGGGAGGGGGGAATCAGCCCCAGCATTTT; cdr3_aa: CASSLGGGNQPQHF
clone_size: NA; j_call: TRBJ1-2; d_call: NA; v_call: TRBV11-2; cdr3_nt: TGTGCCAGCACTCTAGGTGCGGGGTTCTATGGCTACACCTTC; cdr3_aa: CASTLGAGFYGYTF
clone_size: NA; j_call: TRBJ1-1; d_call: NA; v_call: TRBV14; cdr3_nt: TGTGCCAGCAGCCACCGTCCTACTGAAGCTTTCTTT; cdr3_aa: CASSHRPTEAFF
clone_size: NA; j_call: TRBJ2-7; d_call: NA; v_call: TRBV21-1; cdr3_nt: TGTGCCAGCAGCGAAGCCCGGGAGGCGGACTACGAGCAGTACTTC; cdr3_aa: CASSEAREADYEQYF
clone_size: NA; j_call: TRBJ1-1; d_call: NA; v_call: TRBV30; cdr3_nt: TGTGCCTGGGGACTTCTCTCTGAAGCTTTCTTT; cdr3_aa: CAWGLLSEAFF
clone_size: few; j_call: TRBJ2-3; d_call: NA; v_call: TRBV7-2; cdr3_nt: TGTGCCAGCAGCTTAGTTCCAGGGATGGGTCCAGATACGCAGTATTTT; cdr3_aa: CASSLVPGMGPDTQYF
clone_size: NA; j_call: TRBJ1-6; d_call: NA; v_call: TRBV7-9; cdr3_nt: TGTGCCAGCAGCAATAGGGGTTCACCCCTCCACTTT; cdr3_aa: CASSNRGSPLHF
clone_size: NA; j_call: TRBJ2-3; d_call: TRBD1; v_call: TRBV5-1; cdr3_nt: TGCGCCAGCAGCTTACAGGGGTCAGATACGCAGTATTTT; cdr3_aa: CASSLQGSDTQYF
clone_size: NA; j_call: TRBJ2-7; d_call: NA; v_call: TRBV29-1; cdr3_nt: TGCAGCGTTGAAATCACGGGGATAACCTACGAGCAGTACTTC; cdr3_aa: CSVEITGITYEQYF
clone_size: once; j_call: TRBJ2-7; d_call: TRBD1; v_call: TRBV9; cdr3_nt: TGTGCCAGCAGCGTATTGGACAGGGTGTTCGAGCAGTACTTC; cdr3_aa: CASSVLDRVFEQYF
clone_size: NA; j_call: TRBJ2-7; d_call: TRBD1; v_call: TRBV29-1; cdr3_nt: TGCAGCGTTGAAGGCACAACAGGGGTTAGGGGCTACGAGCAGTACTTC; cdr3_aa: CSVEGTTGVRGYEQYF